Each of the 22 T cell receptor beta chains below was sequenced from the same sample in a study of blood T cells in healthy people across ages (dated by TCRdb to the mid-2010s). The library was made by 5' RACE. The run used an Illumina HiSeq 2500. A second PCR of about 6 to 11 cycles was performed with a sample-barcoded 5' primer and a J-beta primer mix. TCRdb's own reprocessing of the public reads used fastp at Q25 and MiXCR and kept productive beta chains. Identical CDR3 proteins give one entry, which carries the most common genes and DNA. The sample table contains hundreds of thousands of distinct CDR3 sequences; only one count was recorded for 40% to 65% of them. The ten biggest clones cover roughly 14% of the sample. Input material: blood. These receptor sequences come from a woman of 80 years or more in good health.

The chain joins TRBV3-1 to TRBJ2-1; unclear D gene. Trimming left V 1 base short and J 5 bases short, with 9 bases between. Germline lookup yields CDR1 LGHDT and CDR2 YNNKEL (reference sequence). The CDR3 has 14 amino acids. The CDR3 is CASSQVFAHNEQFF. The CDR3 DNA follows: TGTGCCAGCAGCCAAGTGTTCGCCCACAATGAGCAGTTCTTC.

This clonotype was counted once. The CDR3 here is CASSLPGMHEQYF. The CDR3 bases are TGTGCCAGCAGCCTTCCTGGGATGCACGAGCAGTACTTC. The chain employs TRBV7-2 and TRBJ2-5; no reliable D call. Judging by the DNA end, TRBJ2-7 fits better; the J call may be wrong. The CDR3 extends over 13 amino acids. Germline CDR1 and CDR2: SGHTA and FQGNSA.

This clonotype has at least ten counts. The rearrangement links TRBV4-1 to TRBJ2-1, with D perhaps matching TRBD2 (6 bases). Germline V lookup: CDR1 MGHRA, CDR2 YSYEKL. CDR3 length: 13 residues. Trimming removed 1 base at V and 12 bases at J, with 13 bases between. The DNA for the CDR3 is TGCGCCAGCAGCCAAGCGTTGGCGGGGAGGCAGTTCTTC. Protein sequence: CASSQALAGRQFF.

The chain is built from TRBV20-1 and TRBJ2-4, with TRBD2 matching 7 bases. The DNA end is a closer match to TRBJ2-7, so the J assignment may be wrong. The V gene's germline CDR1 is DFQATT and CDR2 SNEGSKA (reference sequence). This CDR3 spans 15 amino acids. The CDR3 DNA reads TGCAGTGCTAGAAAGCCCGGGACGGGGGGAAACGAGCAGTACTTC. Encoded protein: CSARKPGTGGNEQYF.

This chain links TRBV9 with TRBJ2-7; 7 bases line up with TRBD2. The end of the DNA fits TRBJ2-4 better, so the J call may be wrong. The CDR3 contains 13 residues. Germline V gene lookup returns CDR1 SGDLS and CDR2 YYNGEE. This CDR3 reads CASSGSGEGIQYF. CDR3 coding DNA: TGTGCCAGCAGCGGCTCTGGGGAGGGCATTCAGTACTTC.

V and J are TRBV28 and TRBJ2-7, with D possibly being TRBD1 (5 bases). The V gene's germline CDR1 is MDHEN and CDR2 SYDVKM. V lost 7 bases to trimming and J lost 2 bases, with 9 bases between them. This CDR3 has 12 residues. CDR3 sequence: CASKGYTYEQYF. The CDR3 DNA reads as TGTGCCAGCAAGGGGTACACCTACGAGCAGTACTTC.

The chain carries TRBV25-1 and TRBJ2-3; D assignment may be TRBD1 or TRBD2 (5 bases each). V was cut by 4 bases and J by 0 bases, with 14 bases left in between. Germline loops: CDR1 MGHDK, CDR2 SYGVNS. The CDR3 totals 16 residues. CDR3 region: CASSVLVGGSTDTQYF. In DNA form, the CDR3 reads TGTGCCAGCAGTGTCCTCGTTGGGGGTAGCACAGATACGCAGTATTTT.

Comment on this clonotype: A much larger clone lies one base from this, so it may be a read error. V usage is TRBV29-1 and J usage is TRBJ2-3; TRBD1 is a possible D gene (5 bases). V was cut by 7 bases and J by 3 bases, with 11 bases left in between. The CDR3 is 12 residues long. In germline, CDR1 is SQVTM, CDR2 ANQGSEA. The CDR3 protein is CSGRQRTDTQYF. The CDR3 DNA sequence: TGCAGCGGTAGACAGAGAACAGATACGCAGTATTTT.

V usage is TRBV4-2 and J usage is TRBJ2-5; 10 positions agree with TRBD1. The CDR3 loop spans 17 amino acids. Germline loops: CDR1 LGHNA, CDR2 YNFKEQ. The V and J ends lost 4 bases and 1 base, in that order; junction bases with no gene match: 9. The CDR3 region is CASSLGTGEGPQETQYF. The CDR3 coding sequence is TGTGCCAGCAGCCTAGGGACAGGGGAGGGCCCCCAAGAGACCCAGTACTTC.

The rearrangement uses TRBV5-1 and TRBJ2-5, with D perhaps matching TRBD1 (6 bases). The CDR3 consists of 15 residues. Per the germline V gene, CDR1 is SGHRS and CDR2 is YFSETQ. The V end lost 5 bases, the J end lost 11 bases, and 25 bases lay between the germline ends. In DNA form, the CDR3 reads TGCGCCAGCAGATCCTCGCAGGGGTCTTTTGGGGAGCAGTACTTC. This translates into CASRSSQGSFGEQYF. Drawing the rest from reference TRBV5-1 and TRBJ2-5, the complete variable domain is KAGVTQTPRYLIKTRGQQVTLSCSPISGHRSVSWYQQTPGQGLQFLFEYFSETQRNKGNFPGRFSGRQFSNSRSEMNVSTLELGDSALYLCASRSSQGSFGEQYFGPGTRLLVL.

This clonotype was picked up a small number of times. The CDR3 bases are TGTGCCAGCAGCGCCTACCGAAGAGGTGAGCAGTTCTTC. The encoded protein is CASSAYRRGEQFF. The chain uses TRBV7-2 and TRBJ2-1; D gene unclear. V gave up 5 bases and J gave up 9 bases, with 14 bases separating them. The length of the CDR3 is 13 residues. Germline V gives CDR1 SGHTA, CDR2 FQGNSA.

V gene TRBV6-6 combines with J gene TRBJ2-5; possibly TRBD1 for D (6 bases). The J call may be in error: the DNA end matches TRBJ2-7 better. CDR3 length equals 12 residues. Per the germline V gene, CDR1 is MNHNY and CDR2 is SVGAGI (reference sequence). The CDR3 coding sequence is TGTGCCAGCAGACAGGGTGGGTCCGAGCAGTACTTC. It codes for CASRQGGSEQYF.

Notes on this clonotype: A much bigger clone sits one base away, suggesting this may be a read error. The chain carries TRBV5-6 and TRBJ2-7; D is uncertain. Between the trimmed V and J ends, which lost 0 bases and 7 bases, there was a span of 14 bases. CDR1 and CDR2 from the germline V gene are SGHDT and YYEEEE. This CDR3 region has 14 residues. In DNA form, the CDR3 reads TGTGCCAGCAGCTTGGCTTATGGGTACCATGAGCAGTACTTC. This sequence encodes CASSLAYGYHEQYF. The variable domain in full, completed from reference TRBV5-6 and TRBJ2-7, reads DAGVTQSPTHLIKTRGQQVTLRCSPKSGHDTVSWYQQALGQGPQFIFQYYEEEERQRGNFPDRFSGHQFPNYSSELNVNALLLGDSALYLCASSLAYGYHEQYFGPGTRLTVT.

This clonotype was observed a few times. This chain uses TRBV20-1 with TRBJ2-5; D might be TRBD2 (6 bases). The CDR3 length is 13 residues. The germline V and J ends were trimmed by 7 bases and 7 bases, with 19 bases remaining between them. Germline V gives CDR1 DFQATT, CDR2 SNEGSKA (reference sequence). The CDR3 loop reads CSGGEGLLSTQYF. The CDR3 DNA is TGCAGTGGGGGCGAGGGACTCCTCTCGACCCAGTACTTC.

In its sample, this clonotype was seen many times. One base away lies a much larger clone, so this may be a sequencing read error. This chain joins TRBV6-6 and TRBJ2-1; D gene ambiguous. CDR3 size: 14 residues. Germline CDR1 MNHNY, CDR2 SVGAGI (reference sequence). The CDR3 bases are TGTGCCAGCAGTGACTCTAGAACCGCGGATGAGCAGTTCTTC. Protein: CASSDSRTADEQFF.

Concerning this clonotype: A much larger clone differs from this one at a single base, so this may be a read error. The chain couples TRBV9 to TRBJ2-1; D not certain. The germline gives CDR1 SGDLS, CDR2 YYNGEE. This CDR3 has 17 amino acids. The CDR3 DNA reads TGTGCCAGCAGCGTAGCTGCCCACTTCAGCTCCTACAATAAGCAGTTCTTC. Its translation is CASSVAAHFSSYNKQFF.

This clonotype has more than one count but fewer than ten. This chain connects TRBV4-1 to TRBJ2-2, with TRBD1 identical over 9 bases. There are 13 residues in the CDR3. The V segment lost 4 bases and the J segment 12 bases; nucleotides outside the gene matches: 6. Looked up from germline, CDR1 is MGHRA and CDR2 is YSYEKL. CDR3 DNA: TGCGCCAGCAGCCTTGACAGGGGGTCTAAGCTGTTTTTT. Protein product: CASSLDRGSKLFF.

The sample holds a few counts of this clonotype. The chain joins TRBV7-9 to TRBJ2-5; 10 nucleotides match TRBD1. This CDR3 spans 17 amino acids. Germline CDR1 reads SEHNR; CDR2 reads FQNEAQ (reference sequence). V was clipped by 3 bases and J by 1 base; unmatched bases: 8. CDR3 in amino acids: CASSLADRGRTQETQYF. In DNA, the CDR3 is TGTGCCAGCAGCTTGGCCGACAGGGGGCGAACCCAAGAGACCCAGTACTTC.

In this sample, this clonotype turned up many times. The chain joins TRBV5-1 to TRBJ2-7; D is ambiguous. There are 15 residues in the CDR3. In germline, CDR1 is SGHRS, CDR2 YFSETQ. The ends were cut back, 3 bases at V and 3 bases at J, with 16 bases in the middle. The CDR3 nucleotides read TGCGCCAGCAGCTCCGAGGCCAAGTTCTACTACGAGCAGTACTTC. Amino acids: CASSSEAKFYYEQYF.

This clonotype has a single count. The genes are TRBV5-1 and TRBJ2-3; D uncertain. Trimming left V 5 bases short and J 2 bases short, with 15 bases between. The CDR3 has 15 residues. The germline gives CDR1 SGHRS, CDR2 YFSETQ. This CDR3 reads CASSLVHPATDTQYF. In DNA, the CDR3 is TGCGCCAGCAGTCTCGTGCATCCGGCCACAGATACGCAGTATTTT.

A few counts support this clonotype. V and J are TRBV18 and TRBJ2-3; the D gene is possibly TRBD2 (6 bases). Trimming shortened V by 2 bases and J by 0 bases, and 15 bases separated the two germline ends. Germline CDR1 reads KGHSH; CDR2 reads LQKENI. The CDR3 has 17 amino acids. The CDR3 sequence: CASSPTIHSGSTDTQYF. CDR3 bases: TGTGCCAGCTCACCAACTATCCATAGCGGCAGCACAGATACGCAGTATTTT.

This sequence joins TRBV4-2 and TRBJ1-5; D might be TRBD1 (6 bases). Deletions cut 3 bases from V and 7 bases from J, with 13 bases between. The CDR3 consists of 14 residues. Looked up from germline, CDR1 is LGHNA and CDR2 is YNFKEQ. The CDR3 DNA reads as TGTGCCAGCAGCCACACCAGGGGTCGGCAGCCCCAGCATTTT. It codes for CASSHTRGRQPQHF.